These 8 T cell receptor beta chains share one sample of origin, sequenced in a study of Ad26.COV2.S vaccination and SARS-CoV-2 variants. Treatment denoted: roughly 20 received Ad26.COV2.S at low or high dose, single or two shots; a few received placebo; per-sample allocation not given. Sampling took place 63 days after the first vaccine or placebo injection. The assay was immunoSEQ multiplex PCR, and TCRdb's table has in-frame clones only and misses some. The repertoire includes about 350,000 clones, 70% to 90% of them detected once, and about 10% sits in the top ten. This specimen was peripheral blood, taken in a trial of Ad26.COV2.S vaccine versus placebo. These receptors originate from a person between 18 and 60 years old who received the Ad26.COV2.S COVID-19 vaccine or a placebo.

The V gene is TRBV3-1 (or the pseudogene TRBV3-2), the J gene TRBJ2-2; 11 nucleotides align to TRBD2. There are 17 residues in the CDR3. The trim removed 4 bases at V and 6 bases at J, leaving 10 bases unmatched. Germline V gene lookup returns CDR1 LGHDT and CDR2 YNNKEL (reference sequence). For the CDR3, the DNA is TGTGCCAGCAGCCTCGGAAGTAGCGGGGGGGCGGCCGGGGAGCTGTTTTTT. It codes for CASSLGSSGGAAGELFF.

The chain uses TRBV5-4 and TRBJ1-2; D is uncertain. CDR3 length: 15 amino acids. The V gene's germline CDR1 is SGHNT and CDR2 YYREEE (reference sequence). The V gene lost 4 bases and the J gene lost 1 base, with 14 bases spanning the gap. The CDR3 DNA is TGTGCCAGCAGCCAAAAGGGTCAGATTAACTATGGCTACACCTTC. Its translation is CASSQKGQINYGYTF.

This chain connects TRBV27 to TRBJ2-7; TRBD1 matches at 8 bases. V lost 4 bases, J lost 5 bases, and 4 bases stayed unmatched. Germline V gene data show CDR1 as MNHEY and CDR2 as SMNVEV (reference sequence). The CDR3 contains 13 residues. CDR3 in DNA: TGTGCCAGCAGTTCCGACAGGGGCCACGAGCAGTACTTC. Its protein product is CASSSDRGHEQYF.

The chain joins TRBV4-2 to TRBJ1-5; 8 bases fit TRBD1. Germline CDR1 LGHNA, CDR2 YNFKEQ. CDR3 size: 15 residues. V was pared by 4 bases and J by 1 base, with 3 bases of the junction left unmatched. The chain's CDR3 is CASSPGQGSNQPQHF. In DNA form, the CDR3 reads TGTGCCAGCAGCCCTGGACAGGGCAGCAATCAGCCCCAGCATTTT.

V is TRBV6-2 or TRBV6-3 and J is TRBJ2-5; 9 bases fit TRBD2. The CDR3 covers 17 residues. Germline CDR1 reads MNHEY; CDR2 reads SVGEGT. V lost 7 bases to trimming and J lost 5 bases; unmatched junction nucleotides: 17. CDR3 bases: TGTGCCAGCACCCCTAACGGGGCGGGAGGGATCCAGGAGACCCAGTACTTC. It is translated as CASTPNGAGGIQETQYF.

The chain uses TRBV9 and TRBJ1-6, with D tentatively TRBD1 (5 bases). V dropped 3 bases and J dropped 8 bases, with 12 bases sitting between them. The CDR3 covers 14 residues. Looked up from germline, CDR1 is SGDLS and CDR2 is YYNGEE. The CDR3: CASSAHLGDSPLHF. The DNA of the CDR3 is TGTGCCAGCAGCGCTCACTTAGGGGATTCACCCCTCCACTTT.

This clone occurred a few times. Other DNA sequences in the sample encode the same CDR3. The genes are TRBV15 and TRBJ1-1; D may be TRBD1 (5 bases). This CDR3 has 14 residues. The germline gives CDR1 LNHNV, CDR2 YYDKDF (reference sequence). V dropped 0 bases and J dropped 5 bases, with 10 bases sitting between them. CDR3 loop: CATSRDRVGTEAFF. CDR3 DNA sequence: TGTGCCACCAGCAGAGACAGGGTTGGGACTGAAGCTTTCTTT.

The chain recombines TRBV19 with TRBJ2-1; tentatively, D is TRBD2 (7 bases). Germline CDR1 reads LNHDA; CDR2 reads SQIVND (reference sequence). The CDR3 has 14 residues. Trimming cost V 6 bases and J 8 bases, with 17 bases left between them. The DNA for the CDR3 is TGTGCCAGTAGCCCCGGGAGGAAGGGGGATGAGCAGTTCTTC. Translation gives CASSPGRKGDEQFF.